The present T cell receptor beta chain was sequenced within a study of CD8 T cells in ankylosing spondylitis. Study-level points and caveats: A motif in TCR beta, a set of fewer than ten highly homologous variants, appeared characteristic of ankylosing spondylitis blood. Certain motif variants had earlier been reported in reactive arthritis synovial fluid and blood.

Each CDR3 protein gets one entry after TCRdb re-called the 5' RACE reads with MiXCR. Among 500,000 to 550,000 distinct CDR3 sequences, about an eighth were seen once, and the ten largest hold under 7.5%. V lost 7 bases to trimming and J lost 6 bases; unmatched junction nucleotides: 13. Germline assignment: CDR1 LNHDA and CDR2 SQIVND (reference sequence). The CDR3 is made up of 15 amino acids. This clonotype was detected a few times. Its specificity is not known. Material for sequencing was blood, either unsorted or a sorted T cell fraction (not recorded which). This TCR derives from a male donor with ankylosing spondylitis. The V gene is TRBV19, the J gene TRBJ1-1, with 8 bases identical to TRBD1. CDR3 sequence (DNA): TGTGCCAGTATCCGGAGAGAACAGGGGGGATCTGAAGCTTTCTTT. Translated: CASIRREQGGSEAFF.